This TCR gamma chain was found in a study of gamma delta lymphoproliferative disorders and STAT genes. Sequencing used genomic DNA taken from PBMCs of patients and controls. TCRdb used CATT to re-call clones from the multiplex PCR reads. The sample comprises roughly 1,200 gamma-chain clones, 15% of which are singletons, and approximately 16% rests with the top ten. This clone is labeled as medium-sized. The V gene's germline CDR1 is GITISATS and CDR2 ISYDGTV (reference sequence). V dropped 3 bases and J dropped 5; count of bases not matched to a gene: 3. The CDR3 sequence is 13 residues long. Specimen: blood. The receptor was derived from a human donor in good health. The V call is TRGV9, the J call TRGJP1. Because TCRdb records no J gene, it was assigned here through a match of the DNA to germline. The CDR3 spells CALWEFTGWFKIF. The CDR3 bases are TGTGCCTTGTGGGAGTTTACTGGTTGGTTCAAGATATTT.